Listed below are T cell receptor beta chains from one sample, sequenced in a study of Ad26.COV2.S vaccination and SARS-CoV-2 variants. Clones were read by immunoSEQ multiplex PCR, and TCRdb kept only the in-frame ones, dropping some. The sample holds about 350,000 clones, around 90% seen once. The specimen was peripheral blood, collected after recovery from COVID-19. The source is a human donor who had recovered from COVID-19. CDR3s include the opening cysteine and the closing phenylalanine or tryptophan. Fields, in order: J gene, D gene, V gene, CDR3 protein. D genes are given only for firm matches.

j_gene: TRBJ1-2
d_gene: -
v_gene: TRBV2
CDR3aa: CARNIRGTYGYTF

j_gene: TRBJ1-1
d_gene: -
v_gene: TRBV6-6
CDR3aa: CASSYLTLNTEAFF

j_gene: TRBJ2-7
d_gene: TRBD1
v_gene: TRBV10-2
CDR3aa: CASTHGTGFYEQYF

j_gene: TRBJ1-2
d_gene: -
v_gene: TRBV3-1/TRBV3-2
CDR3aa: CASSQDRLKNYGYTF

j_gene: TRBJ1-2
d_gene: TRBD1
v_gene: TRBV5-1
CDR3aa: CASSYGTGTNYGYTF

j_gene: TRBJ1-4
d_gene: TRBD1
v_gene: TRBV19
CDR3aa: CASRNGQGDEKLFF

j_gene: TRBJ2-7
d_gene: TRBD1
v_gene: TRBV7-2
CDR3aa: CASQGVSYEQYF

j_gene: TRBJ2-1
d_gene: TRBD2
v_gene: TRBV10-2
CDR3aa: CASTKRGRGYNEQFF

j_gene: TRBJ1-6
d_gene: TRBD1
v_gene: TRBV5-4
CDR3aa: CASSLLQGWNSPLHF

j_gene: TRBJ1-4
d_gene: TRBD1
v_gene: TRBV5-4
CDR3aa: CASSLVGQGEEKLFF

j_gene: TRBJ2-3
d_gene: -
v_gene: TRBV24-1
CDR3aa: CATSDHMTGMDTQYF

j_gene: TRBJ1-2
d_gene: -
v_gene: TRBV7-2
CDR3aa: CASSLMPGKGYTF

j_gene: TRBJ2-5
d_gene: -
v_gene: TRBV3-1/TRBV3-2
CDR3aa: CASSQAGQGRGLAQYF

j_gene: TRBJ2-1
d_gene: -
v_gene: TRBV2
CDR3aa: CASSERDGRPQFF

j_gene: TRBJ1-2
d_gene: -
v_gene: TRBV5-1
CDR3aa: CASSWAPGQFNYGYTF

j_gene: TRBJ2-1
d_gene: TRBD2
v_gene: TRBV25-1
CDR3aa: CASSEPTGGPNEQFF

j_gene: TRBJ2-3
d_gene: TRBD2
v_gene: TRBV27
CDR3aa: CASNLSGKGTDTQYF

j_gene: TRBJ1-2
d_gene: -
v_gene: TRBV6-6
CDR3aa: CASTETENYGYTF

j_gene: TRBJ1-6
d_gene: -
v_gene: TRBV9
CDR3aa: CASGLENSPLHF

j_gene: TRBJ1-2
d_gene: TRBD1
v_gene: TRBV29-1
CDR3aa: CSVEDSPAGGGYTF

j_gene: TRBJ1-5
d_gene: TRBD1
v_gene: TRBV6-2/TRBV6-3
CDR3aa: CASSRISDRTHQPQHF

j_gene: TRBJ2-3
d_gene: TRBD2
v_gene: TRBV11-2
CDR3aa: CASSLGGGPQYF

j_gene: TRBJ1-1
d_gene: -
v_gene: TRBV6-5
CDR3aa: CASSYRGGTEAFF

j_gene: TRBJ2-3
d_gene: TRBD2
v_gene: TRBV4-1
CDR3aa: CASSQVSGGATDTQYF

j_gene: TRBJ1-3
d_gene: TRBD1
v_gene: TRBV5-6
CDR3aa: CASSWDRGLVNTIYF

j_gene: TRBJ1-6
d_gene: TRBD1
v_gene: TRBV4-3
CDR3aa: CASSQRGRNNSPLHF

j_gene: TRBJ2-1
d_gene: -
v_gene: TRBV3-1/TRBV3-2
CDR3aa: CASSQERAEQFF

j_gene: TRBJ2-3
d_gene: -
v_gene: TRBV28
CDR3aa: CASYPGGGVTDTQYF

j_gene: TRBJ1-2
d_gene: -
v_gene: TRBV15
CDR3aa: CATSRSLTESYGYTF

j_gene: TRBJ1-6
d_gene: TRBD1
v_gene: TRBV27
CDR3aa: CASSFQDRDSPLHF

j_gene: TRBJ1-5
d_gene: -
v_gene: TRBV7-6
CDR3aa: CASSLSLDQPQHF

j_gene: TRBJ2-7
d_gene: -
v_gene: TRBV2
CDR3aa: CASSDLTGWYSYEQYF

j_gene: TRBJ2-3
d_gene: -
v_gene: TRBV10-3
CDR3aa: CAIKDRGTDTQYF

j_gene: TRBJ2-5
d_gene: TRBD1
v_gene: TRBV7-3
CDR3aa: CASSYRGRETQYF

j_gene: TRBJ1-1
d_gene: -
v_gene: TRBV6-2/TRBV6-3
CDR3aa: CASSLQGNTEAFF

j_gene: TRBJ2-7
d_gene: TRBD2
v_gene: TRBV13
CDR3aa: CASSSSGGAEEQYF

j_gene: TRBJ2-5
d_gene: -
v_gene: TRBV18
CDR3aa: CASSPPGVETQYF

j_gene: TRBJ2-1
d_gene: TRBD1
v_gene: TRBV27
CDR3aa: CASSSGQPNEQFF

j_gene: TRBJ2-3
d_gene: -
v_gene: TRBV7-3
CDR3aa: CASSPRTATDTQYF

j_gene: TRBJ1-1
d_gene: -
v_gene: TRBV4-3
CDR3aa: CASSRQTANTEAFF

j_gene: TRBJ2-3
d_gene: -
v_gene: TRBV6-5
CDR3aa: CASSYSHTQYF

j_gene: TRBJ1-1
d_gene: -
v_gene: TRBV24-1
CDR3aa: CATSDRENTEAFF

j_gene: TRBJ1-2
d_gene: -
v_gene: TRBV4-3
CDR3aa: CASSQDLRPYGYTF

j_gene: TRBJ1-5
d_gene: -
v_gene: TRBV4-3
CDR3aa: CASSLGTNQPQHF

j_gene: TRBJ2-1
d_gene: TRBD1
v_gene: TRBV11-2
CDR3aa: CASSLVYRGAYNEQFF

j_gene: TRBJ2-3
d_gene: -
v_gene: TRBV5-4
CDR3aa: CASSHHPGTSTDTQYF

j_gene: TRBJ1-5
d_gene: -
v_gene: TRBV19
CDR3aa: CASRGGNQPQHF

j_gene: TRBJ1-2
d_gene: -
v_gene: TRBV2
CDR3aa: CASSERTAYGYTF

j_gene: TRBJ2-2
d_gene: -
v_gene: TRBV12-3/TRBV12-4
CDR3aa: CASSWNTGELFF

j_gene: TRBJ2-2
d_gene: -
v_gene: TRBV6-6
CDR3aa: CASRPGGQNTGELFF

j_gene: TRBJ2-7
d_gene: -
v_gene: TRBV7-8
CDR3aa: CASSLEFSDYEQYF

j_gene: TRBJ1-5
d_gene: TRBD1
v_gene: TRBV9
CDR3aa: CASSRTGGDQPQHF

j_gene: TRBJ2-3
d_gene: -
v_gene: TRBV24-1
CDR3aa: CATSDSSTDTQYF

j_gene: TRBJ2-2
d_gene: -
v_gene: TRBV7-9
CDR3aa: CASSPVSRELFF

j_gene: TRBJ1-2
d_gene: -
v_gene: TRBV2
CDR3aa: CASSSGTLAGYTF

j_gene: TRBJ1-5
d_gene: -
v_gene: TRBV4-1
CDR3aa: CASSQGGYQPQHF